This T cell receptor (beta chain) emerged from a study of human T cells and chemical hapten exposure. Overall study: Patients, mostly women, had alopecia areata, alopecia totalis or alopecia universalis.

In TCRdb, the RACE reads were re-called with MiXCR into one record per CDR3 protein. This table holds over 100,000 distinct CDR3 sequences, roughly a tenth found once. CDR3 length equals 13 residues. V gave up 6 bases and J gave up 7 bases, with 16 bases separating them. The germline CDR1 and CDR2 sequences are MNHEY and SVGEGT. This clonotype was observed a few times. Time point here: patch test 2, 6 weeks after DPC sensitization. The treatment is: therapeutic diphenylcyclopropenone sensitization with weekly scalp DPC. The chain links TRBV6-2 or TRBV6-3 to TRBJ2-7; tentatively, D is TRBD1 (6 bases). The source is a middle-aged woman with alopecia areata. Some clones in this sample may be carry-over from other donors' samples. The material sequenced was whole blood, taken in connection with sensitization to the hapten diphenylcyclopropenone (DPC). In nucleotides, the CDR3 is TGTGCCAGCAGAGCCGGGACAATGGGGGAGCAGTACTTC. As protein: CASRAGTMGEQYF.